The entry that follows covers one T cell receptor (beta chain) sequence. Its antigen is unknown. Germline CDR1 is GTSNPN and CDR2 is SVGIG (reference sequence). The CDR3 runs 13 residues. V gave up 6 bases and J gave up 2 bases, with 10 bases separating them. The data were taken from a study of OX40 agonist ivuxolimab in advanced cancers. Study-level findings and limits: The antigen specificity of the peripheral T cells (those that were expanded) was not determined. Expansion of clones was among the lowest in partial responders at 0.1-3.0 mg/kg. CD4+ and CD8+ blood T cells expanded clonally by week 6 at 0.1 to 3.0 mg/kg. In CD8+ T cells, expanded clones were on average more numerous than in CD4+.

Measured with immunoSEQ multiplex PCR; TCRdb has only the in-frame clones, and not every one. The table includes about 55,000 clones, around 85% detected once. The rearrangement links TRBV30 to TRBJ2-2; D is unclear. The sample here was CD4+ or CD8+ T cells sorted from blood, taken in a trial of the OX40 agonist ivuxolimab. This receptor was taken from an adult with an advanced solid tumor such as melanoma, head and neck, liver or kidney cancer. The CDR3 DNA sequence: TGTGCCTGCACAAAGCTTAACACCGGGGAGCTGTTTTTT. Translation gives CACTKLNTGELFF.